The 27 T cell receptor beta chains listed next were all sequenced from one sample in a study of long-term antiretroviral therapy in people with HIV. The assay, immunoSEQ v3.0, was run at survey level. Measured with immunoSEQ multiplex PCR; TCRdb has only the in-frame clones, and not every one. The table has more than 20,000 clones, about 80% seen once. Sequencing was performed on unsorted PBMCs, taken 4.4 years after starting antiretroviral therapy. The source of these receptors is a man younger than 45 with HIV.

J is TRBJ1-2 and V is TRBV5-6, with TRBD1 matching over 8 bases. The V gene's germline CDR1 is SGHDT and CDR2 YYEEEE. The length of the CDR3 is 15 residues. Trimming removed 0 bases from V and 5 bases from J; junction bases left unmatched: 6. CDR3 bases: TGTGCCAGCAGCTTGGTCCAGGGGGCGTATTATGGCTACACCTTC. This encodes CASSLVQGAYYGYTF.

The chain's CDR3 is CASSSVTGTDTQYF. The CDR3 region has the DNA TGTGCCAGCAGCTCGGTAACAGGCACAGATACGCAGTATTTT. The V gene is TRBV5-4, the J gene TRBJ2-3; D unclear. The germline CDR1 and CDR2 sequences are SGHNT and YYREEE (reference sequence). The CDR3 has 14 amino acids. The V and J ends lost 3 bases and 1 base respectively, with 9 bases between them.

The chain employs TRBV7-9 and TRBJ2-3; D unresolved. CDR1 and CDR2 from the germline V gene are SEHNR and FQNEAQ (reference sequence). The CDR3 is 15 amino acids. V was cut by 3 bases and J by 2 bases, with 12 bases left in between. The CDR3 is CASSFVRRSTDTQYF. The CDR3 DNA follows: TGTGCCAGCAGCTTCGTCCGCAGGTCCACAGATACGCAGTATTTT.

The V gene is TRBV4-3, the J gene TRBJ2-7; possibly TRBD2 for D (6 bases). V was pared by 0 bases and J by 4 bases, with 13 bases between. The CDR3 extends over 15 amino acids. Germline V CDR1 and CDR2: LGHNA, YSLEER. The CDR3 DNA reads TGCGCCAGCAGCCAAGATCTAAAGGGGAGGTACGAGCAGTACTTC. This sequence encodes CASSQDLKGRYEQYF.

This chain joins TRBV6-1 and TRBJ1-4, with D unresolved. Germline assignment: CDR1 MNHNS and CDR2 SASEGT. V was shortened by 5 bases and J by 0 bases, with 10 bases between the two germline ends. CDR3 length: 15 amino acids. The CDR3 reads CASSLGATTNEKLFF. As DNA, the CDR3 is TGTGCCAGCAGTTTGGGAGCCACAACTAATGAAAAACTGTTTTTT.

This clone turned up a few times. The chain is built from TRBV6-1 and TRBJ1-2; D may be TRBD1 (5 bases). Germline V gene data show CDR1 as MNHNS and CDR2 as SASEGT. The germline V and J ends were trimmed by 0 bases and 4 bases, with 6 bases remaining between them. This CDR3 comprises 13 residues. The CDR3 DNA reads TGTGCCAGCAGTGAAGCGAGGGGCTATGGCTACACCTTC. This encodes CASSEARGYGYTF.

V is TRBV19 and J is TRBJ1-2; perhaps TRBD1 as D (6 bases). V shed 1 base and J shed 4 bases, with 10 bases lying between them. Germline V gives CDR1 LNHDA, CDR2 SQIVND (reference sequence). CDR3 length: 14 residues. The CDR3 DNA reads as TGTGCCAGTAGTATAGGGGGGCAGCCCTATGGCTACACCTTC. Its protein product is CASSIGGQPYGYTF.

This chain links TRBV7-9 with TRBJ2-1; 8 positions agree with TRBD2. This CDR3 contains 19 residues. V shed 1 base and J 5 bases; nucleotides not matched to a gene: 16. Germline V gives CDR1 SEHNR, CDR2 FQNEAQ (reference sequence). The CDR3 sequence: CASSLEGLGGVRLDNEQFF. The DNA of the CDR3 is TGTGCCAGCAGCTTAGAGGGACTAGGAGGGGTAAGGCTAGACAATGAGCAGTTCTTC.

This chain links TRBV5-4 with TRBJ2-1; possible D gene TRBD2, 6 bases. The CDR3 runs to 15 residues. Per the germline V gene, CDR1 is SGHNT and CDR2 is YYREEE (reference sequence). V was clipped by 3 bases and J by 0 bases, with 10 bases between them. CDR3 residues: CASSWDWSSYNEQFF. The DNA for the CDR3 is TGTGCCAGCAGCTGGGACTGGAGCTCCTACAATGAGCAGTTCTTC.

The CDR3 protein is CASSHGLSKHEKLFF. In nucleotides, the CDR3 is TGTGCCAGCAGCCACGGACTCTCAAAGCATGAAAAACTGTTTTTT. The chain links TRBV7-9 to TRBJ1-4, with D uncertain. Germline-derived CDR1 and CDR2 are SEHNR and FQNEAQ (reference sequence). Trimming pared 5 bases from V and 6 bases from J, leaving 16 bases between. The CDR3 spans 15 residues.

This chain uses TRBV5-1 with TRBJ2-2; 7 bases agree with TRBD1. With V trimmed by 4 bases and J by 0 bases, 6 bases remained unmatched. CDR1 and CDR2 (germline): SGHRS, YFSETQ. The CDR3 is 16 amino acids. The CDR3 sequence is CASSTPGTANTGELFF. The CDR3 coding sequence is TGCGCCAGCAGCACACCGGGGACAGCGAACACCGGGGAGCTGTTTTTT.

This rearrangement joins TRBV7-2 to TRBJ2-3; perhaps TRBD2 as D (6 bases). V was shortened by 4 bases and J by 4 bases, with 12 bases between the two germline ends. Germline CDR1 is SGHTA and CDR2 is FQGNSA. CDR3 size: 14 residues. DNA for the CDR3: TGTGCCAGCAGCTCCGGGGGACTGCCAGATACGCAGTATTTT. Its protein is CASSSGGLPDTQYF.

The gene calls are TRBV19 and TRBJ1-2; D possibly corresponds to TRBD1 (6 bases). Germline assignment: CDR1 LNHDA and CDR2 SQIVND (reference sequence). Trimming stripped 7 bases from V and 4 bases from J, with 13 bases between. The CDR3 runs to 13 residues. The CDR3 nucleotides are TGTGCCAGTAACCCCGACAGGCTCTATGGCTACACCTTC. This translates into CASNPDRLYGYTF.

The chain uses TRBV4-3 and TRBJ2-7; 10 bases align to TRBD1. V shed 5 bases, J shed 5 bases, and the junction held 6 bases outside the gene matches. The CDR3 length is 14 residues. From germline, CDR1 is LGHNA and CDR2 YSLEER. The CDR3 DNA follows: TGCGCCAGCAGCTCCGGGACAGGGGCCCACGAGCAGTACTTC. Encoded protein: CASSSGTGAHEQYF.

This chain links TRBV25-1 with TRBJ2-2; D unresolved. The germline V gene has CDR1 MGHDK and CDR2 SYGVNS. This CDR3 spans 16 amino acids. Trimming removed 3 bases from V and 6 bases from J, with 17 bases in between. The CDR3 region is CASSDYDRIMPGELFF. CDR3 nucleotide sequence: TGTGCCAGCAGTGATTATGATAGAATCATGCCCGGGGAGCTGTTTTTT.

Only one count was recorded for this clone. The CDR3 nucleotides read TGTGCCAGCTCACCAAGGGGGGCCGCCTCCTACGAGCAGTACTTC. It is translated as CASSPRGAASYEQYF. V and J are TRBV18 and TRBJ2-7; either TRBD1 or TRBD2 may supply D (6 bases each). This CDR3 is 15 amino acids long. Germline assignment: CDR1 KGHSH and CDR2 LQKENI. V shed 2 bases and J shed 0 bases, with 11 bases lying between them.

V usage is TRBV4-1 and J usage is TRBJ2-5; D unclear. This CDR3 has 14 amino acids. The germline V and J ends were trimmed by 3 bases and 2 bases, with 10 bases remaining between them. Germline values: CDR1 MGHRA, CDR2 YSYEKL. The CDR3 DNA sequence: TGCGCCAGCAGCCAGCTTCGGACGCAAGAGACCCAGTACTTC. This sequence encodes CASSQLRTQETQYF.

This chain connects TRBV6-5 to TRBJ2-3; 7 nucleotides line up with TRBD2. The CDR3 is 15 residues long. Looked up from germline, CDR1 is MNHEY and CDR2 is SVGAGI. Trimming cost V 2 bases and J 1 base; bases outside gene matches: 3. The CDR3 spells CASSYLAERTDTQYF. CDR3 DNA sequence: TGTGCCAGCAGTTACCTAGCGGAGCGCACAGATACGCAGTATTTT.

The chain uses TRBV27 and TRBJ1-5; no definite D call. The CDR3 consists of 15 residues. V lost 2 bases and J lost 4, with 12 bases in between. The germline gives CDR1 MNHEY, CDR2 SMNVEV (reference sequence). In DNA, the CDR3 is TGTGCCAGCAGTTTAGTACAGTCTAGGAATCAGCCCCAGCATTTT. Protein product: CASSLVQSRNQPQHF.

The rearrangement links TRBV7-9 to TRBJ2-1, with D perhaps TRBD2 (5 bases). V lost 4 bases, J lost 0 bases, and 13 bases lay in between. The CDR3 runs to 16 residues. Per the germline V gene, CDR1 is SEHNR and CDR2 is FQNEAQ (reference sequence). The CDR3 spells CASSSRRATSYNEQFF. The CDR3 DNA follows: TGTGCCAGCAGCTCCCGGCGGGCCACCTCCTACAATGAGCAGTTCTTC.

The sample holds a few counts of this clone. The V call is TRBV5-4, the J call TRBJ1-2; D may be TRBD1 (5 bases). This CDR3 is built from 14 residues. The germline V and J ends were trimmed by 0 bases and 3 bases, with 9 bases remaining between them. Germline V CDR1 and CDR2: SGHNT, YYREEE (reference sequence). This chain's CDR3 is CASSLVGEDYGYTF. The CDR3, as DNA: TGTGCCAGCAGCTTGGTAGGGGAGGACTATGGCTACACCTTC.

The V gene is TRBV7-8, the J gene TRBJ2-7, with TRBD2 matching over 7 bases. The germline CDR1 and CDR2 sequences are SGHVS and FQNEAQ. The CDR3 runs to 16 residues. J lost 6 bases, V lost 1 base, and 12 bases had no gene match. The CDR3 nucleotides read TGTGCCAGCAGCTTAGTATTTGCGGGAGACTCTAGCGAGCAGTACTTC. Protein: CASSLVFAGDSSEQYF.

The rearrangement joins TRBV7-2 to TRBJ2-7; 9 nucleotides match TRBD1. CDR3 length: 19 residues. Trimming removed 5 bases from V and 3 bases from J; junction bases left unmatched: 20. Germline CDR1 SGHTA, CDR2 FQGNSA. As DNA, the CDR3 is TGTGCCAGCAGCCTTATCGGACAGGGGATTCGGACTGCTAACTACGAGCAGTACTTC. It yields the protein CASSLIGQGIRTANYEQYF.

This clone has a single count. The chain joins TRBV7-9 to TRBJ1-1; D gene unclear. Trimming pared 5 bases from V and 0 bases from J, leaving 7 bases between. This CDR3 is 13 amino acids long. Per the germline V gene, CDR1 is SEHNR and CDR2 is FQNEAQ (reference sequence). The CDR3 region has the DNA TGTGCCAGCAGCGCCCCTCTGAACACTGAAGCTTTCTTT. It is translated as CASSAPLNTEAFF.

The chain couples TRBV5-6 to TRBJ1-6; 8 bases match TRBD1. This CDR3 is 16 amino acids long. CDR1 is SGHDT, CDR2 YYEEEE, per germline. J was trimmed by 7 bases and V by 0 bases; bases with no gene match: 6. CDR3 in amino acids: CASSLEGQGWNSPLHF. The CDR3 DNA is TGTGCCAGCAGCTTGGAAGGACAGGGTTGGAATTCACCCCTCCACTTT.

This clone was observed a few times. The CDR3 protein is CASSQDPLSEAFF. The CDR3 DNA is TGCGCCAGCAGCCAGGACCCGTTATCTGAAGCTTTCTTT. The chain recombines TRBV5-1 with TRBJ1-1; D call uncertain. V gave up 4 bases and J gave up 6 bases, with 13 bases separating them. The CDR3 is made up of 13 amino acids. Germline values: CDR1 SGHRS, CDR2 YFSETQ.

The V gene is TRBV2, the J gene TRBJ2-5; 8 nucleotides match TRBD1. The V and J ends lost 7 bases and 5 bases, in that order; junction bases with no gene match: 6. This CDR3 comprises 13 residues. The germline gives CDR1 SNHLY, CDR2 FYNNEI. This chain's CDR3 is CASMPRGRETQYF. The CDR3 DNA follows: TGTGCCAGCATGCCCAGGGGGCGGGAGACCCAGTACTTC. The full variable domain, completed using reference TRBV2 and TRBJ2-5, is EPEVTQTPSHQVTQMGQEVILRCVPISNHLYFYWYRQILGQKVEFLVSFYNNEISEKSEIFDDQFSVERPDGSNFTLKIRSTKLEDSAMYFCASMPRGRETQYFGPGTRLLVL.